These T cell receptor beta chains were read from a single sample in a study of T cells after yellow fever vaccination. TCRdb recomputed calls from the 5' RACE reads with MiXCR, one row per CDR3 protein. The profile shows some 560,000 distinct CDR3 sequences, about a sixth of them singletons. This specimen was PBMCs, taken about 5 days after the first yellow fever vaccination. These receptors came from a man between 18 and 35 years old who received the YFV17D yellow fever vaccine. The conserved cysteine and the conserved F or W are not part of the CDR3 here. The order of the fields is CDR3 length, V gene, J gene, CDR3 protein.

12	TRBV27	TRBJ1-2	ASSPRTGYYGYT
14	TRBV7-6	TRBJ2-5	ASSLFSGTGTVDQY
9	TRBV12-3/TRBV12-4	TRBJ2-1	ASSLVGPQF
12	TRBV29-1	TRBJ2-7	SAQQQGSSYEQY
14	TRBV7-6	TRBJ2-1	ASSFLLGEGSNEQF
16	TRBV5-1	TRBJ2-3	ASSLPGTSGARADTQY
11	TRBV12-3/TRBV12-4	TRBJ1-1	ASSLVPDTEAF
13	TRBV20-1	TRBJ2-3	SASLSGDSTDTQY
13	TRBV15	TRBJ2-5	ATSRGRRGEETQY
14	TRBV28	TRBJ2-5	ASTEAGLAIQETQY
12	TRBV7-2	TRBJ1-1	ASSRYAGTTEAF
12	TRBV5-6	TRBJ2-3	ASSFTGRTDTQY
17	TRBV15	TRBJ2-2	ATSRDHPRDRGSTGELF
11	TRBV6-6	TRBJ2-7	ASDRAKGYEQY
13	TRBV6-5	TRBJ2-7	ASSYIEYVISEQY
18	TRBV9	TRBJ2-5	ASSVSTVPDPALAGETQY
14	TRBV6-5	TRBJ2-6	ASSYEGQSGANVLT
12	TRBV18	TRBJ1-2	ASSPPAGTYGYT
11	TRBV30	TRBJ2-3	AWSAGAGDTQY